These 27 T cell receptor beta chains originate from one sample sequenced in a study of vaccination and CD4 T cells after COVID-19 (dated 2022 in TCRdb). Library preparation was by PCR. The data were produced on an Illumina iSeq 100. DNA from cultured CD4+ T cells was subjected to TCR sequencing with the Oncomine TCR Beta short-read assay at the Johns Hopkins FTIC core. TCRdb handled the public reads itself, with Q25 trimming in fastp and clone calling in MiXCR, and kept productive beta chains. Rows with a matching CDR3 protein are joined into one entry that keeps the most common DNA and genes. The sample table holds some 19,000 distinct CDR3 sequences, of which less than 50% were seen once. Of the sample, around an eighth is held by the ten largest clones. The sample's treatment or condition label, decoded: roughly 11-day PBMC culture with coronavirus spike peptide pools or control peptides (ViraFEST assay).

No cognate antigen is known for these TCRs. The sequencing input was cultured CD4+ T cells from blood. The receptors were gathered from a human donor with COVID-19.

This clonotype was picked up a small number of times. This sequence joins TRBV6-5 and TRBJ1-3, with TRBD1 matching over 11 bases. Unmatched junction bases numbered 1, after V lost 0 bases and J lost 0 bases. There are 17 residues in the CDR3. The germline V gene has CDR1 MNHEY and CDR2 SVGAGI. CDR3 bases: TGTGCCAGCAGTTACTCGGGACAGGGGGGCTCTGGAAACACCATATATTTT. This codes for CASSYSGQGGSGNTIYF.

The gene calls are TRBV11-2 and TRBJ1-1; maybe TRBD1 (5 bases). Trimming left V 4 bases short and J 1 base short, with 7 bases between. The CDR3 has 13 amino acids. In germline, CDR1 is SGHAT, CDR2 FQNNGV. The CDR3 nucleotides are TGTGCCAGCAGCTCGGGACGGAACACTGAAGCTTTCTTT. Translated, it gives CASSSGRNTEAFF.

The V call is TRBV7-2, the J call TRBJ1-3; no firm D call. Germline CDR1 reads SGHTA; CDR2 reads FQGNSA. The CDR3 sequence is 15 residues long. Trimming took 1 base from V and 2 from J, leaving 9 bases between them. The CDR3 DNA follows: TGTGCCAGCAGCTTAGGGCCCAGGACTGGAAACACCATATATTTT. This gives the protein CASSLGPRTGNTIYF.

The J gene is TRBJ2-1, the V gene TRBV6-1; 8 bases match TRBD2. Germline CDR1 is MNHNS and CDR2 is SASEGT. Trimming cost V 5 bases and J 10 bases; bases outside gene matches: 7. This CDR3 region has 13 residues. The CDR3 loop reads CASSNGLAVEQFF. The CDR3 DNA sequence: TGTGCCAGCAGTAATGGACTAGCTGTGGAGCAGTTCTTC.

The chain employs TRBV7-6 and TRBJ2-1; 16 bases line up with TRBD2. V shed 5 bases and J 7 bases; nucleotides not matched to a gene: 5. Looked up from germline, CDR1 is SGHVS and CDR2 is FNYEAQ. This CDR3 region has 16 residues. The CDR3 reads CASSQGLAGGTNEQFF. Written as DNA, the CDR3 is TGTGCCAGCAGCCAGGGACTAGCGGGGGGGACAAATGAGCAGTTCTTC. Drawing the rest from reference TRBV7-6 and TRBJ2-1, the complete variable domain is GAGVSQSPRYKVTKRGQDVALRCDPISGHVSLYWYRQALGQGPEFLTYFNYEAQQDKSGLPNDRFSAERPEGSISTLTIQRTEQRDSAMYRCASSQGLAGGTNEQFFGPGTRLTVL.

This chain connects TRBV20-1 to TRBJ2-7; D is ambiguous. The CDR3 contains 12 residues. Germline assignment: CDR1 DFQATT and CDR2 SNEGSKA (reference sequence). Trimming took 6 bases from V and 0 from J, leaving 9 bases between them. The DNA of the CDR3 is TGCAGTGCCACCGTGGGCTCCTACGAGCAGTACTTC. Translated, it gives CSATVGSYEQYF.

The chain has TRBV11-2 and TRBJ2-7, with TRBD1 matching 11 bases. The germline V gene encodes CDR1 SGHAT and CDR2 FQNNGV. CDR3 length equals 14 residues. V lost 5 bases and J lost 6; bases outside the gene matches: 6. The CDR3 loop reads CASSAGQGGSEQYF. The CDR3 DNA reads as TGTGCCAGCAGCGCGGGACAGGGGGGTTCCGAGCAGTACTTC.

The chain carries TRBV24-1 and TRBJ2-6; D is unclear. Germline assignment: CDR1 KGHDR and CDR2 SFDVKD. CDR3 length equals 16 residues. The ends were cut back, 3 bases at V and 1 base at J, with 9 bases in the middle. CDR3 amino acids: CATSDTAKSGANVLTF. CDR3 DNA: TGTGCCACCAGTGATACGGCAAAGTCTGGGGCCAACGTCCTGACTTTC.

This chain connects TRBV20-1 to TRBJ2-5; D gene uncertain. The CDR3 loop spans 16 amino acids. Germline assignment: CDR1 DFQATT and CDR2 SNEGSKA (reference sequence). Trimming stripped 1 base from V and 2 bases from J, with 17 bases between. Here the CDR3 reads CSARAPIGVIQETQYF. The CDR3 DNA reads TGCAGTGCTAGAGCCCCTATCGGAGTTATACAAGAGACCCAGTACTTC.

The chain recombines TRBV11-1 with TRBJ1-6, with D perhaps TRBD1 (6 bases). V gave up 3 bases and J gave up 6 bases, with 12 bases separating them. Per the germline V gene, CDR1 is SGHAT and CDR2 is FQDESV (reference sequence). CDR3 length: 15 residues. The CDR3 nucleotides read TGTGCCAGCAGCTTGTTGGGCAGGGGTAATTCACCCCTCCACTTT. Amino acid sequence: CASSLLGRGNSPLHF.

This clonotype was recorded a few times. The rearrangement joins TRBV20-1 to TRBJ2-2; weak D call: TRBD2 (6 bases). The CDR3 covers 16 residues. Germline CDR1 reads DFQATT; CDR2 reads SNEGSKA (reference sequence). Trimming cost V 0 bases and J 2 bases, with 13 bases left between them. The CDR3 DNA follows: TGCAGTGCTAGAGATCAGCGGGCCGCCAACACCGGGGAGCTGTTTTTT. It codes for CSARDQRAANTGELFF.

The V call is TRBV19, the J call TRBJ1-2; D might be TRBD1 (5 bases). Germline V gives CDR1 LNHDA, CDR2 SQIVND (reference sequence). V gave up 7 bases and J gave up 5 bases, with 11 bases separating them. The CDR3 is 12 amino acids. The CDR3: CASTGRKYGYTF. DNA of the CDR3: TGTGCCAGTACGGGGCGGAAATATGGCTACACCTTC.

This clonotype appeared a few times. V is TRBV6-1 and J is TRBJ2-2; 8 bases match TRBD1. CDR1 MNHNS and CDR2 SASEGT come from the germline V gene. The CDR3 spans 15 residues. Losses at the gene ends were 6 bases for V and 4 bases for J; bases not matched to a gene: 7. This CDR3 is CASRRDRRSTGELFF. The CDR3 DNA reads TGTGCCAGCAGACGGGACAGGCGTTCCACCGGGGAGCTGTTTTTT.

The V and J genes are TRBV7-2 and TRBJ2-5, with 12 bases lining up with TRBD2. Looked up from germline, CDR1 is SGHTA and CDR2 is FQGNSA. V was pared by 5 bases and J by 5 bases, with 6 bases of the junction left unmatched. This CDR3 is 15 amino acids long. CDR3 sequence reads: CASSTLAGGRETQYF. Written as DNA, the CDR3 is TGTGCCAGCAGCACACTAGCGGGGGGTCGGGAGACCCAGTACTTC.

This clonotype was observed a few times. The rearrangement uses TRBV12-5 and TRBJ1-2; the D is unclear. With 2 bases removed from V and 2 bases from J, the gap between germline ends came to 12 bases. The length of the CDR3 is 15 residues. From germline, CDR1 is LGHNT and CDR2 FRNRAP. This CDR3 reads CASGLLSGRNYGYTF. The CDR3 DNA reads TGTGCTAGTGGTTTGCTCTCCGGTAGAAACTATGGCTACACCTTC.

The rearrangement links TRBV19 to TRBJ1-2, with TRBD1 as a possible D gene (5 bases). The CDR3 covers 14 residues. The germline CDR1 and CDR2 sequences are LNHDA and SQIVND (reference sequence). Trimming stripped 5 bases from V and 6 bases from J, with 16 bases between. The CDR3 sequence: CASSYRGTPDGYTF. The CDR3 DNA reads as TGTGCCAGTAGTTACCGCGGGACGCCAGATGGCTACACCTTC.

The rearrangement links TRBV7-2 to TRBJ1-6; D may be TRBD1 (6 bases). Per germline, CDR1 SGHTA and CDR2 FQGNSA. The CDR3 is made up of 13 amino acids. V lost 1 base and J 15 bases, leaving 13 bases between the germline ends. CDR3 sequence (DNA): TGTGCCAGCAGCTTAGTAAGGACAGAAGGCCTCCACTTT. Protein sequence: CASSLVRTEGLHF.

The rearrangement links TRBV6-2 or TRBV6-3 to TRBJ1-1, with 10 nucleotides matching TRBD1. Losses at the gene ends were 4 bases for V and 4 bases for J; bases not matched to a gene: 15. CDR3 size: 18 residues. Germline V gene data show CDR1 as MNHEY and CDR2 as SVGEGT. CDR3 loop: CASSFLPGTGALGTEAFF. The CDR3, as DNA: TGTGCCAGCAGTTTTCTCCCCGGGACAGGGGCCCTGGGCACTGAAGCTTTCTTT.

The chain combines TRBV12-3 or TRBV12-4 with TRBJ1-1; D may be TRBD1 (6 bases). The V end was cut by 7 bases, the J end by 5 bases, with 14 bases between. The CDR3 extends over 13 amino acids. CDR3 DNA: TGTGCCAGCACAACCAGGGGCGGAACTGAAGCTTTCTTT. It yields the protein CASTTRGGTEAFF.

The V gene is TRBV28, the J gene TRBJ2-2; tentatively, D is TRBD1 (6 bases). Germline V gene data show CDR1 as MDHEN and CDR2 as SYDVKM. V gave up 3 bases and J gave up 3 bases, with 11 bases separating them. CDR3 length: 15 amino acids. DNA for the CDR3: TGTGCCAGCAGTTTTTACAGGGCGTACACCGGGGAGCTGTTTTTT. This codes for CASSFYRAYTGELFF.

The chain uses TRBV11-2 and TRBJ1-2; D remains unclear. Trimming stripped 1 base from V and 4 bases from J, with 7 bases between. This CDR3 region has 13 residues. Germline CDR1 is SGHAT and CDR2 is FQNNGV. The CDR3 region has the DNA TGTGCCAGCAGCTTAGGTTTAACCTATGGCTACACCTTC. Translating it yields CASSLGLTYGYTF.

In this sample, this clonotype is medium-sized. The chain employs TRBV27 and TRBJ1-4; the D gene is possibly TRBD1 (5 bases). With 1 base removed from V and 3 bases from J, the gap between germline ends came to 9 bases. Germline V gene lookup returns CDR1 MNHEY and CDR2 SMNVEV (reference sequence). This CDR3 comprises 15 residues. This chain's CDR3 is CASSLWGTANEKLFF. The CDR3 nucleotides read TGTGCCAGCAGTTTATGGGGGACGGCTAATGAAAAACTGTTTTTT.

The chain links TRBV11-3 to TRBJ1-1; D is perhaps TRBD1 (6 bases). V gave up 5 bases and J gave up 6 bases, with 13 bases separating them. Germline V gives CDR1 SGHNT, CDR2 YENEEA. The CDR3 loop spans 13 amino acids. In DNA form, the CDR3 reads TGTGCCAGCAGCCTTCGACAGGACGCTGAAGCTTTCTTT. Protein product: CASSLRQDAEAFF. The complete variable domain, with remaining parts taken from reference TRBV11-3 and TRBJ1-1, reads EAGVVQSPRYKIIEKKQPVAFWCNPISGHNTLYWYLQNLGQGPELLIRYENEEAVDDSQLPKDRFSAERLKGVDSTLKIQPAELGDSAVYLCASSLRQDAEAFFGQGTRLTVV.

The CDR3 protein is CASSPGTSRIQYF. For the CDR3, the DNA is TGTGCCAGCAGCCCAGGGACTAGTAGAATCCAGTACTTC. V is TRBV7-2 and J is TRBJ2-5; 8 bases agree with TRBD2. The V gene's germline CDR1 is SGHTA and CDR2 FQGNSA. The J segment lost 10 bases and the V segment lost 5 bases, leaving 9 bases of the junction unmatched. The CDR3 loop spans 13 amino acids. The variable domain in full, with the rest retrieved from reference TRBV7-2 and TRBJ2-5, is GAGVSQSPSNKVTEKGKDVELRCDPISGHTALYWYRQSLGQGLEFLIYFQGNSAPDKSGLPSDRFSAERTGGSVSTLTIQRTQQEDSAVYLCASSPGTSRIQYFGPGTRLLVL.

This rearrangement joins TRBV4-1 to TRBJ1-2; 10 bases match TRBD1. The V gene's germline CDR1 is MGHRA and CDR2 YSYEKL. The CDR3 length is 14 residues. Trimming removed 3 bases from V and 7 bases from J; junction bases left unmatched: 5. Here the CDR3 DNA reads TGCGCCAGCAGCCAGCCGGGACAGGGGAGTGGCTACACCTTC. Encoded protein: CASSQPGQGSGYTF.

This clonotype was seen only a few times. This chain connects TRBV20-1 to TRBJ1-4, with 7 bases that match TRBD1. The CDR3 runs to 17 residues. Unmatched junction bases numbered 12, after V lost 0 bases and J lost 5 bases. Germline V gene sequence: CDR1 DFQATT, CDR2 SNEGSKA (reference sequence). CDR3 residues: CSARDLSGGTANEKLFF. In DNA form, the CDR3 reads TGCAGTGCTAGAGACTTGTCAGGAGGGACAGCGAATGAAAAACTGTTTTTT.

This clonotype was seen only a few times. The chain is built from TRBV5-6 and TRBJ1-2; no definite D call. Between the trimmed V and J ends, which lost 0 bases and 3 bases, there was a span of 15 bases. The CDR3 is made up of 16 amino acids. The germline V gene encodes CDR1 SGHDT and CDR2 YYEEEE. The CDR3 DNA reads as TGTGCCAGCAGCTTGGCCCGCCCGGGAGCCCACTATGGCTACACCTTC. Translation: CASSLARPGAHYGYTF.